This T cell receptor beta chain was sequenced for a study of T-cell memory formation after mild COVID-19. On the study more broadly: TCR clusters showed largely donor specificity. Study outcomes and limitations: Pre-infection memory contained some responding clones, which suggested that cross-reactive memory had joined. Clones that got smaller from day 15 to 85 had even CD4/CD8, while clones growing later tipped toward CD4+.

Trimming shortened V by 5 bases and J by 1 base, and 17 bases separated the two germline ends. Looked up from germline, CDR1 is SGHTA and CDR2 is FQGNSA. The CDR3 is 16 amino acids. 5'RACE primed from the constant segment yielded TCR alpha and TCR beta cDNA libraries bearing sample barcodes and UMIs. Each CDR3 protein gets one entry after TCRdb re-called the 5' RACE reads with MiXCR. The sample has 300,000 to 350,000 distinct CDR3 sequences; 14% are singletons. Details on this clonotype: What it binds is not known.

The V and J genes are TRBV7-2 and TRBJ1-1; D perhaps matches TRBD1 (6 bases). The TCR originated in a man aged 18 to 30 who had mild COVID-19 (a few samples of this study predate the infection). Cell type and time point are not known. The sequenced material came from PBMCs or a T cell subset sorted from them (not recorded which). The CDR3 bases are TGTGCCAGCAGCCCCTTAAGGACAGCGAAGAACACTGAAGCTTTCTTT. Its translation is CASSPLRTAKNTEAFF.